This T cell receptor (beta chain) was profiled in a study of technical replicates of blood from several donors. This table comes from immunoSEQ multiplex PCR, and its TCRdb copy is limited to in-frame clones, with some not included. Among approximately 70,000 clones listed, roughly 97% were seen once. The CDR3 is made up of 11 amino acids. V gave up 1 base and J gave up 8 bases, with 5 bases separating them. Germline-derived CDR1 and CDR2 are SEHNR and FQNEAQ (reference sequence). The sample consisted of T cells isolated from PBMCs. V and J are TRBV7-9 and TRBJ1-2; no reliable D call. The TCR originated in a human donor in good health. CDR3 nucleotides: TGTGCCAGCAGCTTAGGGCCCGGCTACACCTTC. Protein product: CASSLGPGYTF.